Below are 22 T cell receptor beta chains sequenced from a single sample in a study of immune characteristics of hereditary and idiopathic chronic pancreatitis. Chronic pancreatitis tissue was collected during total pancreatectomy with islet autotransplantation. Using immunoSEQ multiplex PCR, the repertoire was profiled, and TCRdb retains in-frame clones only, with some absent. The sample comprises a few thousand clones, more than 65% of which are singletons, and around 7.8% rests with the top ten. Sequenced input: pancreas tissue with hereditary chronic pancreatitis. The source of these receptors is a human donor with chronic pancreatitis.

By frequency in the sample, this clone is large. The chain employs TRBV9 and TRBJ1-2, with D possibly being TRBD1 (6 bases). The CDR3 extends over 15 amino acids. Per the germline V gene, CDR1 is SGDLS and CDR2 is YYNGEE. V dropped 3 bases and J dropped 6 bases, with 18 bases sitting between them. The CDR3 DNA is TGTGCCAGCAGCGGAGAGACAGAGGGGGACAATGGCTACACCTTC. Its protein product is CASSGETEGDNGYTF.

The chain carries TRBV5-4 and TRBJ2-6; D call uncertain. This CDR3 has 17 residues. V was pared by 1 base and J by 0 bases, with 11 bases between. CDR1 and CDR2 from the germline V gene are SGHNT and YYREEE (reference sequence). The CDR3 DNA is TGTGCCAGCAGCTTGTCTTCCAGCCCCTCTGGGGCCAACGTCCTGACTTTC. As protein: CASSLSSSPSGANVLTF.

This clone was recorded only once. This sequence joins TRBV15 and TRBJ1-6; unclear D gene. Germline V gene lookup returns CDR1 LNHNV and CDR2 YYDKDF (reference sequence). The CDR3 runs to 15 residues. Trimming pared 4 bases from V and 6 bases from J, leaving 13 bases between. The CDR3 loop reads CATSIDKGSNSPLHF. CDR3 DNA sequence: TGTGCCACCAGCATCGATAAGGGTTCTAATTCACCCCTCCACTTT.

This clone is classed as medium-sized. The chain joins TRBV9 to TRBJ1-5; D unclear. V was trimmed by 0 bases and J by 4 bases, leaving 8 bases between them. The V gene's germline CDR1 is SGDLS and CDR2 YYNGEE. This CDR3 is built from 14 residues. The CDR3 region has the DNA TGTGCCAGCAGCGTAGACGGCGGGAATCAGCCCCAGCATTTT. This translates into CASSVDGGNQPQHF.

Turning to this clone: Other DNA sequences from this sample encode an identical CDR3 as well. V gene TRBV30 combines with J gene TRBJ2-7; 11 bases fit TRBD2. The CDR3 is 16 amino acids. V gave up 2 bases and J gave up 2 bases; unmatched junction bases: 8. The germline V gene has CDR1 GTSNPN and CDR2 SVGIG (reference sequence). CDR3 loop: CAWSWGVSGGAYEQYF. The CDR3 coding sequence is TGTGCCTGGAGTTGGGGTGTTAGCGGGGGGGCCTACGAGCAGTACTTC.

This clone was counted a few times. This chain connects TRBV15 to TRBJ2-7; D is possibly TRBD2 (6 bases). With 4 bases removed from V and 0 bases from J, the gap between germline ends came to 13 bases. This CDR3 has 15 amino acids. CDR1 and CDR2 (germline): LNHNV, YYDKDF (reference sequence). CDR3: CATSIGTGSSYEQYF. The CDR3 DNA sequence: TGTGCCACCAGCATCGGGACCGGGAGCTCCTACGAGCAGTACTTC.

J is TRBJ2-7 and V is TRBV6-1, with 12 positions matching TRBD1. This CDR3 is 16 amino acids long. In germline, CDR1 is MNHNS, CDR2 SASEGT. This chain's CDR3 is CASSEGEGQGALVSNV. Here the CDR3 DNA reads TGTGCCAGCAGTGAAGGGGAGGGACAGGGGGCCCTCGTATCGAACGTC.

The chain combines TRBV10-2 with TRBJ1-5, with D possibly being TRBD1 (5 bases). CDR1 is WSHSY, CDR2 SAAADI, per germline. This CDR3 contains 14 residues. The V end lost 3 bases, the J end lost 12 bases, and 18 bases lay between the germline ends. Here the CDR3 DNA reads TGCGCCAGCAGTGACGCCAGGGCCAACCGGGTCCAGCATTTT. Translating gives CASSDARANRVQHF.

The V call is TRBV5-4, the J call TRBJ1-6; 9 nucleotides line up with TRBD1. Unmatched junction bases numbered 9, after V lost 4 bases and J lost 7 bases. Germline CDR1 SGHNT, CDR2 YYREEE (reference sequence). This CDR3 spans 16 amino acids. CDR3 residues: CASSPNIDRGNSPLHF. CDR3 DNA sequence: TGTGCCAGCAGCCCAAACATCGACAGGGGGAATTCACCCCTCCACTTT.

CDR3 sequence (DNA): TGTGCCAGCAGGGATGAAAACTACAATGAGCAGTTCTTC. Protein: CASRDENYNEQFF. The chain combines TRBV27 with TRBJ2-1; D remains ambiguous. V shed 6 bases and J shed 3 bases, with 9 bases lying between them. CDR3 length: 13 residues. The germline CDR1 and CDR2 sequences are MNHEY and SMNVEV (reference sequence).

The chain combines TRBV7-9 with TRBJ2-3; D is undetermined. The germline V gene encodes CDR1 SEHNR and CDR2 FQNEAQ (reference sequence). Trimming pared 7 bases from V and 4 bases from J, leaving 6 bases between. CDR3 length equals 11 residues. This chain's CDR3 is CASIFADTQYF. The DNA of the CDR3 is TGTGCCAGCATCTTCGCAGATACGCAGTATTTT.

This clone came up a few times. The rearrangement joins TRBV27 to TRBJ2-7; D is unresolved. The ends were cut back, 6 bases at V and 0 bases at J, with 12 bases in the middle. CDR1 is MNHEY, CDR2 SMNVEV, per germline (reference sequence). The CDR3 extends over 14 amino acids. CDR3 protein: CASRRVPSSYEQYV. In DNA, the CDR3 is TGTGCCAGCAGGAGAGTCCCCAGCTCCTACGAGCAGTACGTC.

The genes are TRBV18 and TRBJ2-1, with 11 positions matching TRBD2. Germline lookup yields CDR1 KGHSH and CDR2 LQKENI. The CDR3 loop spans 17 amino acids. V was clipped by 3 bases and J by 2 bases; unmatched bases: 6. CDR3 amino acids: CASSPRLAGGAYNEQFF. CDR3 coding DNA: TGTGCCAGCTCACCCCGTCTAGCGGGGGGTGCCTACAATGAGCAGTTCTTC.

The chain joins TRBV6-5 to TRBJ1-1; 9 bases align to TRBD1. Germline values: CDR1 MNHEY, CDR2 SVGAGI. The CDR3 has 13 amino acids. V lost 10 bases and J lost 7; bases outside the gene matches: 10. The chain's CDR3 is CANPRDRDGEAFF. The CDR3 coding sequence is TGTGCCAACCCCCGGGACAGGGATGGTGAAGCTTTCTTT.

This clone was counted once. This sequence joins TRBV9 and TRBJ1-2; D is perhaps TRBD1 (5 bases). From germline, CDR1 is SGDLS and CDR2 YYNGEE. Trimming removed 3 bases at V and 8 bases at J, with 17 bases between. The CDR3 totals 14 residues. CDR3 sequence: CASSGGRFWVGYTF. Here the CDR3 DNA reads TGTGCCAGCAGCGGGGGACGGTTTTGGGTAGGCTACACCTTC.

The chain couples TRBV29-1 to TRBJ2-3; TRBD1 or TRBD2 may be the D gene (6 bases each). CDR1 SQVTM and CDR2 ANQGSEA come from the germline V gene. The CDR3 totals 13 residues. The ends were cut back, 5 bases at V and 4 bases at J, with 13 bases in the middle. CDR3 in amino acids: CSVTNREADTQYF. The CDR3 coding sequence is TGCAGCGTTACTAACAGGGAGGCAGATACGCAGTATTTT.

In this sample, this clone turned up a few times. The J gene is TRBJ1-4, the V gene TRBV6-2 or TRBV6-3, with D maybe TRBD1 (6 bases). V lost 2 bases and J lost 7, with 11 bases in between. There are 14 residues in the CDR3. The germline V gene has CDR1 MNHEY and CDR2 SVGEGT. CDR3 amino acids: CASSYRDTAEKLFF. CDR3 DNA: TGTGCCAGCAGTTACCGGGACACGGCTGAAAAACTGTTTTTT.

Here the CDR3 reads CASSQDLLTALLGYEQYF. CDR3 nucleotides: TGTGCCAGCAGCCAAGATCTCCTGACTGCGTTGTTGGGGTACGAGCAGTACTTC. The rearrangement links TRBV4-2 to TRBJ2-7, with D unresolved. Trimming pared 0 bases from V and 4 bases from J, leaving 22 bases between. The CDR3 loop spans 18 amino acids. CDR1 and CDR2 (germline): LGHNA, YNFKEQ.

The chain joins TRBV6-5 to TRBJ1-5; D uncertain. This CDR3 region has 13 residues. Germline V gene lookup returns CDR1 MNHEY and CDR2 SVGAGI. V was pared by 8 bases and J by 4 bases, with 12 bases between. The CDR3 region is CASSSGENQPQHF. In nucleotides, the CDR3 is TGTGCCAGCTCTTCAGGAGAAAATCAGCCCCAGCATTTT.

The rearrangement links TRBV6-5 to TRBJ2-1; 8 bases are a match to TRBD1. Germline V gives CDR1 MNHEY, CDR2 SVGAGI. The CDR3 is 14 amino acids. The V gene end was trimmed by 6 bases and the J gene end by 8 bases; junction bases not matched to a gene: 9. The CDR3 DNA is TGTGCCAGCAGATACAGGGGGGCGGCGGATGAGCAGTTCTTC. Amino acids: CASRYRGAADEQFF.

This clone has only one observation. The chain carries TRBV29-1 and TRBJ1-2; D not resolved. Germline lookup yields CDR1 SQVTM and CDR2 ANQGSEA. The CDR3 totals 13 residues. Deletions cut 3 bases from V and 4 bases from J, with 12 bases between. CDR3 sequence reads: CSVEEPGPYGYTF. CDR3 DNA: TGCAGCGTTGAGGAGCCCGGGCCCTATGGCTACACCTTC.

By sample fraction, this clone is large. The chain carries TRBV6-6 and TRBJ1-5; 9 positions match TRBD1. V gave up 5 bases and J gave up 4 bases; unmatched junction bases: 12. Looked up from germline, CDR1 is MNHNY and CDR2 is SVGAGI (reference sequence). The CDR3 is 17 residues long. The CDR3 DNA follows: TGTGCCAGCAGTGGATCAACCGGGACAGGGTGGAATCAGCCCCAGCATTTT. Its protein product is CASSGSTGTGWNQPQHF.